The 11 T cell receptor beta chains below were found in one sample sequenced in a study of T cell repertoires in cytomegalovirus infection. TCRdb re-derived calls from the reads in MiXCR, one entry per CDR3 protein. This table holds about 740,000 distinct CDR3 sequences, 30% to 40% found once. These TCRs are of unknown antigen specificity. Material: cultured PBMCs, obtained from culture after CMV antigen stimulation. These receptors came from a human donor in good health (CMV status not recorded). Some clones in this sample may be carry-over from other donors' samples.

The chain couples TRBV6-6 to TRBJ2-7; 7 bases fit TRBD2. Germline CDR1 and CDR2: MNHNY and SVGAGI (reference sequence). CDR3 size: 14 residues. J gave up 4 bases and V 6 bases, and 9 bases lay outside the gene matches. The CDR3 DNA follows: TGTGCCAGCAGCCCAATGGGGGGGGGGTACGAGCAGTACTTC. It is translated as CASSPMGGGYEQYF.

This clonotype was observed a few times. The rearrangement links TRBV4-2 to TRBJ2-3; tentatively, D is TRBD2 (6 bases). Trimming removed 4 bases at V and 3 bases at J, with 23 bases between. Germline V gene data show CDR1 as LGHNA and CDR2 as YNFKEQ. The CDR3 consists of 18 residues. The chain's CDR3 is CASSPALRSGGGTDTQYF. The CDR3 bases are TGTGCCAGCAGCCCCGCCCTTAGGAGCGGTGGGGGGACAGATACGCAGTATTTT.

This clonotype was seen only a few times. The rearrangement uses TRBV29-1 and TRBJ2-1, with a possible D match to TRBD2 (5 bases). Germline V gives CDR1 SQVTM, CDR2 ANQGSEA. The V end lost 5 bases, the J end lost 9 bases, and 8 bases lay between the germline ends. The CDR3 loop spans 10 amino acids. CDR3 region: CSVLSGEQFF. CDR3 coding DNA: TGCAGCGTTTTAAGCGGTGAGCAGTTCTTC.

This clonotype was picked up many times. The V and J genes are TRBV7-2 and TRBJ1-3, with a weak D call TRBD1 (5 bases). CDR1 is SGHTA, CDR2 FQGNSA, per germline. CDR3 size: 17 residues. The V end lost 6 bases, the J end lost 4 bases, and 22 bases lay between the germline ends. CDR3 sequence reads: CASSRNPAGADGNTIYF. CDR3 nucleotide sequence: TGTGCCAGCAGTCGGAACCCGGCCGGGGCTGACGGAAACACCATATATTTT.

The chain uses TRBV7-6 and TRBJ2-3, with TRBD2 matching over 7 bases. This CDR3 contains 15 residues. With V trimmed by 4 bases and J by 1 base, 5 bases remained unmatched. From germline, CDR1 is SGHVS and CDR2 FNYEAQ. CDR3 sequence (DNA): TGTGCCAGCAGCTACAGCGGGATCGGCACAGATACGCAGTATTTT. Translating it yields CASSYSGIGTDTQYF.

The V gene is TRBV20-1, the J gene TRBJ1-2, with TRBD1 matching over 9 bases. V lost 5 bases and J lost 7; bases outside the gene matches: 5. The CDR3 loop spans 12 amino acids. Germline CDR1 reads DFQATT; CDR2 reads SNEGSKA (reference sequence). CDR3 sequence (DNA): TGCAGTGCTCCCCTGGGACAGGGTGGCTACACCTTC. Protein product: CSAPLGQGGYTF.

This chain uses TRBV5-1 with TRBJ2-7; 10 bases are shared with TRBD1. There are 15 residues in the CDR3. The trim removed 2 bases at V and 2 bases at J, leaving 4 bases unmatched. Germline V CDR1 and CDR2: SGHRS, YFSETQ. The CDR3 spells CASSLTGTGAYEQYF. The CDR3 coding sequence is TGCGCCAGCAGCTTAACCGGGACAGGGGCCTACGAGCAGTACTTC.

The V and J genes are TRBV28 and TRBJ1-4; 7 bases agree with TRBD1. V shed 4 bases, J shed 0 bases, and the junction held 8 bases outside the gene matches. The CDR3 covers 17 residues. The germline gives CDR1 MDHEN, CDR2 SYDVKM. The CDR3 DNA reads TGTGCCAGCAGTTCCAGGGGGGCGGGAGCAACTAATGAAAAACTGTTTTTT. As protein: CASSSRGAGATNEKLFF.

The chain couples TRBV7-6 to TRBJ2-1, with 7 bases identical to TRBD1. V lost 5 bases, J lost 8 bases, and 12 bases stayed unmatched. In germline, CDR1 is SGHVS, CDR2 FNYEAQ. The CDR3 covers 15 residues. DNA of the CDR3: TGTGCCAGCAGCGGACGACAGGGAAGACTTTATGAGCAGTTCTTC. Amino acid sequence: CASSGRQGRLYEQFF. Full variable domain (outside the CDR3, taken from reference TRBV7-6 and TRBJ2-1): GAGVSQSPRYKVTKRGQDVALRCDPISGHVSLYWYRQALGQGPEFLTYFNYEAQQDKSGLPNDRFSAERPEGSISTLTIQRTEQRDSAMYRCASSGRQGRLYEQFFGPGTRLTVL.

This clonotype was seen a handful of times. The chain couples TRBV12-3 or TRBV12-4 to TRBJ1-1; no clear D. The V gene lost 2 bases and the J gene lost 2 bases, with 9 bases spanning the gap. There are 14 residues in the CDR3. CDR3 amino acids: CASSLSYSNTEAFF. The CDR3 nucleotides read TGTGCCAGCAGTTTATCGTACAGCAACACTGAAGCTTTCTTT.

The rearrangement uses TRBV20-1 and TRBJ2-3; D is ambiguous. The germline CDR1 and CDR2 sequences are DFQATT and SNEGSKA (reference sequence). This CDR3 spans 14 amino acids. V gave up 3 bases and J gave up 0 bases, with 10 bases separating them. The CDR3 region has the DNA TGCAGTGCTAGTTCCAGTAGTAGCACAGATACGCAGTATTTT. This codes for CSASSSSSTDTQYF.